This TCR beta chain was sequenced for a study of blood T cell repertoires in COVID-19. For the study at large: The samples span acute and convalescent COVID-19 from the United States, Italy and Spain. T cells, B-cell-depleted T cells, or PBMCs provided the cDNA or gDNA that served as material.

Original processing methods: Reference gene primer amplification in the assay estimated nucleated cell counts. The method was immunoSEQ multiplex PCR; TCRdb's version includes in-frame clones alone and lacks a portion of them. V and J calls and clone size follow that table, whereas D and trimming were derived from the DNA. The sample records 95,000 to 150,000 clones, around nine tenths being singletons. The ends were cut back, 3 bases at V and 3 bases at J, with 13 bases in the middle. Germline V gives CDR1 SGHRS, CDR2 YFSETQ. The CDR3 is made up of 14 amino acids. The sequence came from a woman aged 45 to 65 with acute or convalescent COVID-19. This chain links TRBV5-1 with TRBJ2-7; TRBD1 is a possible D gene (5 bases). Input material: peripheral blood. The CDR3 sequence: CASSSAPGYYEQYF. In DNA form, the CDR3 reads TGCGCCAGCAGCTCGGCCCCAGGGTACTACGAGCAGTACTTC.